The source of this TCR beta chain is a study of T-cell reconstitution after alpha-beta-depleted transplantation in children. Germline V lookup: CDR1 DFQATT, CDR2 SNEGSKA (reference sequence). The CDR3 covers 15 residues. V gave up 1 base and J gave up 2 bases, with 15 bases separating them. Using unique molecular identifiers, the investigators prepared the TCRbeta library. TCRdb ran MiXCR on the PCR reads and lists one entry per CDR3 protein. The profile shows 200,000 to 300,000 distinct CDR3 sequences, about 12% of them singletons. Here the sequenced sample was PBMCs from the stem cell graft donor, taken from the stem cell graft. The chain employs TRBV20-1 and TRBJ2-7; TRBD1 might be the D (8 bases). The sequence came from a human donor who donated a stem cell graft to a child with acute lymphoblastic leukemia. The CDR3 region has the DNA TGCAGTGCTAGAGTCGGGGGGACAGGTACCTACGAGCAGTACTTC. It translates to CSARVGGTGTYEQYF.